A selection of T cell receptor beta chains follows, all from one sample in a study of blood T cell repertoires in COVID-19. Some clones are missing from TCRdb's copy, which holds only in-frame ones; the method was immunoSEQ multiplex PCR. The sample lists about 200,000 clones, roughly 80% occurring once. The sample comprised peripheral blood. The origin of the receptors is a man aged 55 to 69 with COVID-19, enrolled during active disease. The conserved cysteine and the conserved F or W are not part of the CDR3 here. Each record gives: V gene, CDR3 protein.

>TRBV7-2
ASSLGGQGNTEAF
>TRBV5-5
ASSFGSNQPQH
>TRBV28
ASSRPGTGRQPQH
>TRBV29-1
SVDIRDTGELF
>TRBV6-2/TRBV6-3
ASSWTGSFYEQY
>TRBV29-1
SGYRGGARF
>TRBV18
ASSPPDRPSAAF
>TRBV7-9
ASSSGQGASEKLF
>TRBV27
ASSQGTVGNQPQH
>TRBV9
ASSLGLAYTGELF
>TRBV30
AWSGGTRESYEQY
>TRBV7-3
ASSLAQGPYEQY
>TRBV18
ASSPENSNEQF
>TRBV2
ASSEDGRGNEKLF
>TRBV5-6
ASSWTQNNYGYT
>TRBV5-1
ASSLGGKGNQPQH
>TRBV19
ASSMLAGQGNTEAF
>TRBV24-1
ATSDPGQDLTDTQY
>TRBV10-3
AISEPTGEQF
>TRBV4-1
ASSQESPSVYNSPLH
>TRBV6-5
ASKGRTEAF
>TRBV5-1
ASDPGTRAYNEQF
>TRBV9
ASSVEPEAGEAF
>TRBV24-1
ATSAVAQGARNEQF
>TRBV20-1
SARDRDTQY
>TRBV14
ASSPRAGGTEAF
>TRBV6-5
ASSYRRGNTDTQY
>TRBV19
ASKDRERWGNTEAF
>TRBV19
ASRTGGAYTEAF
>TRBV7-2
ASSPFRAYGYT
>TRBV15
ATSRARVGAGPVSYNEQF